This T cell receptor beta chain was recovered during a study of T cell responses to AZD1222 COVID-19 vaccine. Here immunoSEQ multiplex PCR was the method, and the copy in TCRdb shows in-frame clones only, minus some. The sample yields about 170,000 clones, about 89% seen once. CDR3 length: 11 residues. The ends were cut back, 3 bases at V and 9 bases at J, with 6 bases in the middle. CDR1 and CDR2 (germline): SGHAT, FQNNGV. This TCR was sampled from an adult in good health. The input for sequencing was peripheral blood, taken on day 0 of AZD1222 vaccination. The chain employs TRBV11-2 and TRBJ2-1, with D unclear. The CDR3 protein is CASSFGVEQFF. Written as DNA, the CDR3 is TGTGCCAGCAGCTTTGGAGTTGAGCAGTTCTTC. The full variable domain, in which reference TRBV11-2 and TRBJ2-1 provide the parts outside the CDR3, is EAGVAQSPRYKIIEKRQSVAFWCNPISGHATLYWYQQILGQGPKLLIQFQNNGVVDDSQLPKDRFSAERLKGVDSTLKIQPAKLEDSAVYLCASSFGVEQFFGPGTRLTVL.